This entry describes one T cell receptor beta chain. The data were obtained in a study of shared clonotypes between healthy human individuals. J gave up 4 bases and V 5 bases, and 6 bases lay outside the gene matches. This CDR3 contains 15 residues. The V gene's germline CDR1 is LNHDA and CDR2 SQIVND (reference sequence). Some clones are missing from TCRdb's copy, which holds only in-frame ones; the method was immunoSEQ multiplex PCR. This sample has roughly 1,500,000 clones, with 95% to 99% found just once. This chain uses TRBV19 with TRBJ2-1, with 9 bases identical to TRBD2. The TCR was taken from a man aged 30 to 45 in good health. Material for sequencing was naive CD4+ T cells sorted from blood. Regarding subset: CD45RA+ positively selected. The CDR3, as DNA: TGTGCCAGTAGTCATAGCGGGAGTTTATACAATGAGCAGTTCTTC. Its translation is CASSHSGSLYNEQFF.